This T cell receptor beta chain came from a study of CD8 T cells in ankylosing spondylitis (dated by TCRdb to 2016 to 2017). Regarding the study in general: The study profiled T cell receptor beta repertoires in healthy donors and ankylosing spondylitis patients to find disease-linked TCR variants. The whole study cohort included 108 healthy donors and roughly 24 ankylosing spondylitis patients. Peripheral blood was sampled, and synovial fluid was also collected from ankylosing spondylitis patients. Study-wide findings and limitations: A TCR beta motif made up of several highly homologous amino acid variants appeared to be characteristic of blood from ankylosing spondylitis patients. Some of the motif variants had been reported before in the synovial fluid and blood of reactive arthritis patients, a finding that suggests common disease-initiation mechanisms. The disease-linked clones were reported to be significantly enriched in matched synovial fluid samples from ankylosing spondylitis patients. In peripheral blood, the disease-linked clones were found at relatively low frequencies and had a CD8+ phenotype.

This clonotype was seen a handful of times. Its antigen specificity is not known. No qualities accompany the bases; no much larger clone lies one base away. Sequencing was performed on an Illumina HiSeq 2500. Quantitative 5'-RACE with molecular barcodes was used to prepare TCR beta libraries. The authors' analysis ran thus. A new computational method based on a probabilistic model of VDJ rearrangement was used to identify disease-linked TCR variants. TCRdb cleaned the public reads at Q25 with fastp, built clones with MiXCR and kept in-frame beta chains. Each CDR3 protein gets just one entry, which takes the most common genes and DNA from the rows behind it. TCRdb, not the original authors, processed these V and J calls. For this sample there are roughly 440,000 distinct CDR3 sequences; roughly 15% appear just once. The leading ten clones occupy approximately 0.93% of the sample. The trim is 4 bases for V and 4 bases for J, with a gap of 17 bases between the germline ends. The CDR3 goes from the cysteine to the phenylalanine over 17 residues. Kept here is only the CDR3 DNA, which spans 51 bases and is read in frame from base 1. Based on the germline V gene, the CDR1 and CDR2 sequences are SGHAT and FQNNGV.

The sequenced sample was blood, either unsorted or a sorted T cell fraction (not recorded which). This receptor was taken from a male donor with ankylosing spondylitis. This sequence uses TRBV11-2 and TRBJ1-6; the D region possibly corresponds to TRBD1 (5 bases align). The CDR3 sequence is CASSSNRGLGYNSPLHF. The DNA sequence is as follows: TGTGCCAGCAGCTCCAACCGGGGCCTAGGTTATAATTCACCCCTCCACTTT.